These 23 T cell receptor beta chains came from one sample sequenced in a study of cytomegalovirus exposure and HLA in healthy donors. PCR was performed using 60 Vbeta and 13 Jbeta primers. Produced via immunoSEQ multiplex PCR; TCRdb's table is partial and in-frame only. This sample yields 90,000 to 140,000 clones, of which around 77% are seen a single time; around 8.6% belongs to the top ten. The sample consisted of PBMCs. The receptor set was obtained from a middle-aged woman in good health and CMV-seropositive.

This clone was observed a few times. The chain joins TRBV7-9 to TRBJ1-4, with D possibly matching TRBD1 (6 bases). This CDR3 spans 15 amino acids. Germline CDR1 is SEHNR and CDR2 is FQNEAQ (reference sequence). The V end was cut by 5 bases, the J end by 6 bases, with 16 bases between. For the CDR3, the DNA is TGTGCCAGCAGCGTGGGGGCCGAGATCTATGAAAAACTGTTTTTT. Translating gives CASSVGAEIYEKLFF.

This clone turned up a few times. This chain joins TRBV28 and TRBJ2-3; a weak D match, TRBD2 (5 bases). Germline CDR1 is MDHEN and CDR2 is SYDVKM. CDR3 size: 16 residues. The V and J ends lost 7 bases and 9 bases respectively, with 26 bases between them. The chain's CDR3 is CASTIPPPRDIGTQYF. As DNA, the CDR3 is TGTGCCAGCACTATCCCACCACCGAGGGATATTGGGACGCAGTATTTT.

This rearrangement joins TRBV5-8 to TRBJ1-3; TRBD1 agrees at 9 bases. Per germline, CDR1 SGHTS and CDR2 YDEGEE. The CDR3 has 17 amino acids. V trimming: 4 bases; J trimming: 1 base; junction bases outside the gene matches: 9. CDR3 DNA sequence: TGTGCCAGCAGCGTGGGGACAGGGACGTTGTCTGGAAACACCATATATTTT. Translation gives CASSVGTGTLSGNTIYF.

A few counts support this clone. The chain is built from TRBV27 and TRBJ2-6, with 9 bases that match TRBD1. CDR1 is MNHEY and CDR2 is SMNVEV in the germline V gene (reference sequence). J was trimmed by 0 bases and V by 3 bases; bases with no gene match: 6. The CDR3 has 18 residues. CDR3 region: CASSFRDRDFSGANVLTF. CDR3 DNA: TGTGCCAGCAGTTTCCGGGACAGGGACTTCTCTGGGGCCAACGTCCTGACTTTC. The variable domain in full, with the rest retrieved from reference TRBV27 and TRBJ2-6, is EAQVTQNPRYLITVTGKKLTVTCSQNMNHEYMSWYRQDPGLGLRQIYYSMNVEVTDKGDVPEGYKVSRKEKRNFPLILESPSPNQTSLYFCASSFRDRDFSGANVLTFGAGSRLTVL.

The rearrangement links TRBV6-5 to TRBJ2-1; weak D call: TRBD1 (6 bases). The CDR3 has 14 residues. V was trimmed by 2 bases and J by 8 bases, leaving 13 bases between them. Germline CDR1 is MNHEY and CDR2 is SVGAGI. In DNA form, the CDR3 reads TGTGCCAGCAGTTACCCAGGGGCGGTTGATGAGCAGTTCTTC. Its protein product is CASSYPGAVDEQFF.

The chain has TRBV7-2 and TRBJ1-4; D possibly corresponds to TRBD1 (6 bases). V lost 5 bases and J lost 7, with 11 bases in between. Germline V gene lookup returns CDR1 SGHTA and CDR2 FQGNSA. The CDR3 extends over 13 amino acids. This CDR3 reads CASSLLTGEKLFF. CDR3 sequence (DNA): TGTGCCAGCAGCCTATTGACAGGTGAAAAACTGTTTTTT.

V and J are TRBV7-9 and TRBJ2-3; a possible D gene is TRBD1 (5 bases). The CDR3 contains 17 residues. Per the germline V gene, CDR1 is SEHNR and CDR2 is FQNEAQ (reference sequence). Trimming removed 3 bases from V and 2 bases from J, with 18 bases in between. The CDR3 DNA reads TGTGCCAGCAGCTTCCCTGACAGTCTTCTCCACACAGATACGCAGTATTTT. Translation: CASSFPDSLLHTDTQYF.

The CDR3 region is CATLKDRASGRYHEQFF. The CDR3 nucleotides read TGTGCCACCCTAAAAGACCGGGCTAGCGGGAGGTATCATGAGCAGTTCTTC. This sequence joins TRBV15 and TRBJ2-1; 11 bases are a match to TRBD2. V shed 8 bases, J shed 8 bases, and the junction held 17 bases outside the gene matches. Germline assignment: CDR1 LNHNV and CDR2 YYDKDF (reference sequence). The CDR3 is 17 residues long.

This chain joins TRBV7-9 and TRBJ2-7; the match to TRBD1 covers 8 bases. In germline, CDR1 is SEHNR, CDR2 FQNEAQ (reference sequence). With 5 bases clipped from V and 2 bases from J, the junction kept 5 bases outside the gene matches. The CDR3 runs 14 residues. The CDR3 protein is CASSHGQGPYEQYF. Written as DNA, the CDR3 is TGTGCCAGCAGCCATGGACAGGGACCCTACGAGCAGTACTTC. Full variable domain (outside the CDR3, taken from reference TRBV7-9 and TRBJ2-7): DTGVSQNPRHKITKRGQNVTFRCDPISEHNRLYWYRQTLGQGPEFLTYFQNEAQLEKSRLLSDRFSAERPKGSFSTLEIQRTEQGDSAMYLCASSHGQGPYEQYFGPGTRLTVT.

V usage is TRBV19 and J usage is TRBJ2-3, with D hard to call. This CDR3 has 14 amino acids. Per germline, CDR1 LNHDA and CDR2 SQIVND (reference sequence). V was clipped by 10 bases and J by 4 bases, with 18 bases between them. This chain's CDR3 is CATALPGDADTQYF. CDR3 sequence (DNA): TGTGCCACCGCCCTCCCCGGAGATGCAGATACGCAGTATTTT.

The chain uses TRBV28 and TRBJ2-3, with D maybe TRBD1 (6 bases). The germline CDR1 and CDR2 sequences are MDHEN and SYDVKM. This CDR3 comprises 16 residues. The V end lost 5 bases, the J end lost 2 bases, and 17 bases lay between the germline ends. CDR3 sequence: CASSRGVGAFTDTQYF. CDR3 nucleotides: TGTGCCAGCAGTAGAGGGGTGGGGGCCTTCACAGATACGCAGTATTTT.

The chain couples TRBV6-5 to TRBJ1-6; TRBD1 might be the D (5 bases). V was trimmed by 3 bases and J by 14 bases, leaving 20 bases between them. This CDR3 region has 15 residues. Looked up from germline, CDR1 is MNHEY and CDR2 is SVGAGI. The CDR3 loop reads CASSYGQGFRPTLHF. CDR3 nucleotide sequence: TGTGCCAGCAGTTATGGTCAGGGTTTTCGGCCGACCCTCCACTTT.

The chain is built from TRBV7-9 and TRBJ1-1; 8 bases fit TRBD1. Germline V CDR1 and CDR2: SEHNR, FQNEAQ (reference sequence). The CDR3 spans 15 residues. V lost 5 bases to trimming and J lost 3 bases; unmatched junction nucleotides: 8. The CDR3 DNA sequence: TGTGCCAGCAGCAGCACGGACAGGGCAGACACTGAAGCTTTCTTT. It codes for CASSSTDRADTEAFF.

This rearrangement joins TRBV19 to TRBJ2-7, with TRBD1 matching 10 bases. The V and J ends lost 4 bases and 2 bases, in that order; junction bases with no gene match: 8. CDR1 is LNHDA and CDR2 is SQIVND in the germline V gene (reference sequence). There are 16 residues in the CDR3. The CDR3 DNA follows: TGTGCCAGTAGTAGGGCTCCGGGACAGGGGCCCTACGAGCAGTACTTC. Translation gives CASSRAPGQGPYEQYF.

The rearrangement joins TRBV5-6 to TRBJ2-2; TRBD2 matches at 12 bases. Germline V gives CDR1 SGHDT, CDR2 YYEEEE. This CDR3 has 16 amino acids. Trimming at V came to 2 bases and at J to 6 bases, leaving 5 bases not matched to a gene. This CDR3 reads CASSLRLAGVPGELFF. Here the CDR3 DNA reads TGTGCCAGCAGCTTAAGACTAGCGGGAGTTCCCGGGGAGCTGTTTTTT.

CDR3 sequence: CASLGLEVYNEQFF. The CDR3 DNA follows: TGTGCCAGCCTAGGACTAGAAGTATACAATGAGCAGTTCTTC. The J gene is TRBJ2-1, the V gene TRBV28, with 7 bases matching TRBD2. The CDR3 loop spans 14 amino acids. J gave up 4 bases and V 8 bases, and 8 bases lay outside the gene matches. Germline CDR1 MDHEN, CDR2 SYDVKM.

The gene calls are TRBV19 and TRBJ2-2, with 7 bases fitting TRBD1. The V segment lost 2 bases and the J segment 15 bases; nucleotides outside the gene matches: 6. The germline CDR1 and CDR2 sequences are LNHDA and SQIVND (reference sequence). This CDR3 is 12 amino acids long. The CDR3 protein is CASSIKDRLVFF. In DNA form, the CDR3 reads TGTGCCAGTAGTATAAAGGACAGGCTGGTGTTTTTT.

V and J are TRBV27 and TRBJ2-2, with a tentative D call TRBD1 (5 bases). Trimming removed 4 bases from V and 0 bases from J, with 12 bases in between. CDR3 length equals 16 residues. Germline CDR1 reads MNHEY; CDR2 reads SMNVEV (reference sequence). The CDR3 sequence is CASSYWGGPNTGELFF. The CDR3 DNA reads as TGTGCCAGCAGTTATTGGGGCGGACCGAACACCGGGGAGCTGTTTTTT.

Only a few counts were recorded for this clone. The chain links TRBV29-1 to TRBJ2-7, with 8 bases fitting TRBD2. The junction had 5 bases not matched to a gene; V was cut back by 7 bases and J by 0 bases. The germline V gene has CDR1 SQVTM and CDR2 ANQGSEA. This CDR3 contains 13 residues. Here the CDR3 DNA reads TGCAGCGGAATAGCGGGGCGCTCCTACGAGCAGTACTTC. It codes for CSGIAGRSYEQYF.

V usage is TRBV2 and J usage is TRBJ2-1; tentatively, D is TRBD2 (6 bases). Per the germline V gene, CDR1 is SNHLY and CDR2 is FYNNEI. Trimming removed 4 bases from V and 5 bases from J, with 18 bases in between. The CDR3 is 16 residues long. The CDR3 DNA is TGTGCCAGCAGTGTGACCGGGACTCTTCACGACAATGAGCAGTTCTTC. Translation: CASSVTGTLHDNEQFF.

V is TRBV19 and J is TRBJ1-5; no clear D. This CDR3 spans 14 amino acids. V lost 3 bases to trimming and J lost 0 bases, with 6 bases between them. CDR1 and CDR2 (germline): LNHDA, SQIVND (reference sequence). CDR3: CASSIPYSNQPQHF. The DNA for the CDR3 is TGTGCCAGTAGTATCCCTTATAGCAATCAGCCCCAGCATTTT.

As DNA, the CDR3 is TGTGCCAGCAGTTTATTCAACCCAGGGGGTAGCAATCAGCCCCAGCATTTT. It specifies CASSLFNPGGSNQPQHF. The chain carries TRBV27 and TRBJ1-5, with 7 nucleotides matching TRBD1. The CDR3 has 17 residues. The germline V gene has CDR1 MNHEY and CDR2 SMNVEV (reference sequence). V lost 1 base to trimming and J lost 0 bases; unmatched junction nucleotides: 6.

V usage is TRBV7-2 and J usage is TRBJ1-1; 9 bases are a match to TRBD1. Per germline, CDR1 SGHTA and CDR2 FQGNSA. The V segment lost 6 bases and the J segment 1 base; nucleotides outside the gene matches: 3. The CDR3 length is 14 residues. The CDR3 is CASSLQGANTEAFF. CDR3 nucleotides: TGTGCCAGCAGTCTACAGGGGGCGAACACTGAAGCTTTCTTT.